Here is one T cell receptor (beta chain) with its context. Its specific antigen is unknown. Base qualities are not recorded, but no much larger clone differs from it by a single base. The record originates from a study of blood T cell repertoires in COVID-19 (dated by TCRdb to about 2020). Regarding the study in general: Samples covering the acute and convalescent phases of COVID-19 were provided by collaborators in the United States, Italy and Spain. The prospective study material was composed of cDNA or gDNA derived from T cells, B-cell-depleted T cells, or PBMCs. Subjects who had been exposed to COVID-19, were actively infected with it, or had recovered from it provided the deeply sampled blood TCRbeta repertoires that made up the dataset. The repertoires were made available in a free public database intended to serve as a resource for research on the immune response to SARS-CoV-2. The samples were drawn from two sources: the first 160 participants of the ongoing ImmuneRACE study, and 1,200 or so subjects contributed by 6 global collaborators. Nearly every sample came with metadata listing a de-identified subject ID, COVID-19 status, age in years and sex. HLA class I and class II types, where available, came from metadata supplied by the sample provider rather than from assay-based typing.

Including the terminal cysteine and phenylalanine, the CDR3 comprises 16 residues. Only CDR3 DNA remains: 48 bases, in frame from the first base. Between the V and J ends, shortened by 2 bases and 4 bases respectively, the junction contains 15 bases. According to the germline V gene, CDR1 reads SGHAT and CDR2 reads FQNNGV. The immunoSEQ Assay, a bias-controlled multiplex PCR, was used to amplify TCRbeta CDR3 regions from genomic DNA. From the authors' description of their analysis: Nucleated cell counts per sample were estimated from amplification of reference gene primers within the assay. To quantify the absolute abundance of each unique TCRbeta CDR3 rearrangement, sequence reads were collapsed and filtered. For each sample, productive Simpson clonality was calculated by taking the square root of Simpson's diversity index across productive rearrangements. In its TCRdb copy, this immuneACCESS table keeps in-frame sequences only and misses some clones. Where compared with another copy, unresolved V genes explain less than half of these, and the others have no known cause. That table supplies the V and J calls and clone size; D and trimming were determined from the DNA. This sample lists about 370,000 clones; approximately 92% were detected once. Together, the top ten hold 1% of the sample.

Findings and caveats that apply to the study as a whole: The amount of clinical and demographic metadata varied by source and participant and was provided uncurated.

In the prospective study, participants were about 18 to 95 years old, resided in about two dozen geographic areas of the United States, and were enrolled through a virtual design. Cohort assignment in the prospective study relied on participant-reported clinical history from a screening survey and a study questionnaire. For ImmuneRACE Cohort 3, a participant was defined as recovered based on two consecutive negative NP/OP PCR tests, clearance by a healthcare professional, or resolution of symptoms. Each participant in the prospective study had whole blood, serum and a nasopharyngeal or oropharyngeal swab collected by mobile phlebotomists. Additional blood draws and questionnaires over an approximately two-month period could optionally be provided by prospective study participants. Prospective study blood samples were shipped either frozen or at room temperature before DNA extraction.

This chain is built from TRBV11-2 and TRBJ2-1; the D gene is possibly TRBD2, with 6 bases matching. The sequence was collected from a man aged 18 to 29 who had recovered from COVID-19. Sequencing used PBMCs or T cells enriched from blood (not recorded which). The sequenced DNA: TGTGCCAGCAGCTTAAGGAGGGACCAGACGTACAATGAGCAGTTCTTC. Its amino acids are CASSLRRDQTYNEQFF.